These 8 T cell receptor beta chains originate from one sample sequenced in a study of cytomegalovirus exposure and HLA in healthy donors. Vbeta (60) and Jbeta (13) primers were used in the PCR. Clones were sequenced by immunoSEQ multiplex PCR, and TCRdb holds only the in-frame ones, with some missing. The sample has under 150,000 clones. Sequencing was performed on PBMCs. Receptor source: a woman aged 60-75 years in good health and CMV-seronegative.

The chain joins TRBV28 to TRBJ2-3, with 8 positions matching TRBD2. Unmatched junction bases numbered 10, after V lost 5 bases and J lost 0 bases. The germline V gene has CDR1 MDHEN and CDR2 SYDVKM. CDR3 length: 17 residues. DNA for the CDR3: TGTGCCAGCAGTCGGACTAGCAAGCTCTTAAGCACAGATACGCAGTATTTT. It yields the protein CASSRTSKLLSTDTQYF.

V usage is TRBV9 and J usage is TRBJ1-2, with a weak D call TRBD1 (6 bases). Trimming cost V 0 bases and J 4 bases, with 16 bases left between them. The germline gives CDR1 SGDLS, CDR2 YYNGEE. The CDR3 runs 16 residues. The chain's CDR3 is CASSVESRGLSYGYTF. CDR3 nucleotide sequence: TGTGCCAGCAGCGTAGAAAGCAGGGGCTTAAGCTATGGCTACACCTTC.

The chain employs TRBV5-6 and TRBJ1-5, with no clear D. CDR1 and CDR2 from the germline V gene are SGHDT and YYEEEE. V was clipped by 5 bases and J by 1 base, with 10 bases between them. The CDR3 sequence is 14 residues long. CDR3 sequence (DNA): TGTGCCAGCAGACGAGCAGGAAGCAATCAGCCCCAGCATTTT. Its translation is CASRRAGSNQPQHF.

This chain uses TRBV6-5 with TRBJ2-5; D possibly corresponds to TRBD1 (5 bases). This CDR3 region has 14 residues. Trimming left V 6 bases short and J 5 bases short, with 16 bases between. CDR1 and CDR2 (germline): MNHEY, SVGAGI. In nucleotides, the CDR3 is TGTGCCAGCAGAAAAGCAGGGTGGGGTGAGACCCAGTACTTC. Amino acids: CASRKAGWGETQYF.

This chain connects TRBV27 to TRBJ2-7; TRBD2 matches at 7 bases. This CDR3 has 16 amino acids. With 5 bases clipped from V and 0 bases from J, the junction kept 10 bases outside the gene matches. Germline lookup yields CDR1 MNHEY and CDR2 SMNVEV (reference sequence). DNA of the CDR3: TGTGCCAGCAGTACATCTAGCGGCGAGTTCTCCTACGAGCAGTACTTC. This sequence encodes CASSTSSGEFSYEQYF.

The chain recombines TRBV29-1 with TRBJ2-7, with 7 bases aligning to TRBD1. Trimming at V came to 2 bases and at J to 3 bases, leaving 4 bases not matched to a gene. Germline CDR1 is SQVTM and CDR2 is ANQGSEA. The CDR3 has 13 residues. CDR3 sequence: CSVEYRGFYEQYF. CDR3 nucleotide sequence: TGCAGCGTTGAATACAGGGGCTTCTACGAGCAGTACTTC.

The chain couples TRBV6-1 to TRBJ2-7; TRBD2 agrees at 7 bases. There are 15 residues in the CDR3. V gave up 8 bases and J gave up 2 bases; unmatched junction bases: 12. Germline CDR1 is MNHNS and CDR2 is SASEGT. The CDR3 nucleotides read TGTGCCAGCCAGACGGAGCCCGGGACTACCTACGAGCAGTACTTC. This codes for CASQTEPGTTYEQYF.

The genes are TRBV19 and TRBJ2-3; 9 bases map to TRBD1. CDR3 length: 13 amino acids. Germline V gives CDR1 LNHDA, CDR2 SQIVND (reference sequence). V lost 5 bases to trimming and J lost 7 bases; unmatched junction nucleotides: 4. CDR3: CASSVDRGNTQYF. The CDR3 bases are TGTGCCAGTAGTGTGGACAGGGGAAATACGCAGTATTTT. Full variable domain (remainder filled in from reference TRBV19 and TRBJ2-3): DGGITQSPKYLFRKEGQNVTLSCEQNLNHDAMYWYRQDPGQGLRLIYYSQIVNDFQKGDIAEGYSVSREKKESFPLTVTSAQKNPTAFYLCASSVDRGNTQYFGPGTRLTVL.